Below, one T cell receptor beta chain is given with its context. What it binds is not known. Generated by immunoSEQ multiplex PCR, the TCRdb table keeps only in-frame clones and is missing some. The data hold over 50,000 clones, with 85% to 90% observed a single time. The ends were cut back, 0 bases at V and 4 bases at J, with 10 bases in the middle. Germline-derived CDR1 and CDR2 are SGDLS and YYNGEE. This CDR3 spans 14 amino acids. The sample comes from a study of T cells in localized non-small cell lung cancer. Overall study findings and caveats: Heterogeneity remains possible, as sequencing covered one tumor region only.

The receptor comes from a woman aged 40-70 years with stage I lung adenocarcinoma. The chain has TRBV9 and TRBJ1-1; perhaps TRBD1 as D (6 bases). Sequenced here: peripheral blood, sampled before any cancer treatment. The CDR3, as DNA: TGTGCCAGCAGCGTAGCAGGGGATGGCACTGAAGCTTTCTTT. As protein: CASSVAGDGTEAFF.